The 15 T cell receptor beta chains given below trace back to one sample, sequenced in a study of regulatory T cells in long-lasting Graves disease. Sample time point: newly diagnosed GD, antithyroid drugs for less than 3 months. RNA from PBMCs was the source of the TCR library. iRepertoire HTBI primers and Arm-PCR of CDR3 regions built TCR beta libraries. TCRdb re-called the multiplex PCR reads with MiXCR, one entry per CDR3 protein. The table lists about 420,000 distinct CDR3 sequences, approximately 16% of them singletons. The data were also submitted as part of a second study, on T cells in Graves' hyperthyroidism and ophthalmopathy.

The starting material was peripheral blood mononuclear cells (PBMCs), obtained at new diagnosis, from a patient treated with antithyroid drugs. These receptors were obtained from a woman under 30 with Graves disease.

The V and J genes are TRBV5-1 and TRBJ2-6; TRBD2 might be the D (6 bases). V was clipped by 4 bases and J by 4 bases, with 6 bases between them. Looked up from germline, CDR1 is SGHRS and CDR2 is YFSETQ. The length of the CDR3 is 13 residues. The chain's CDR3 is CASSGGGANVLTF. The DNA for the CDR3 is TGCGCCAGCAGCGGGGGGGGGGCCAACGTCCTGACTTTC. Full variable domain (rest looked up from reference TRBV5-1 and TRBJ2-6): KAGVTQTPRYLIKTRGQQVTLSCSPISGHRSVSWYQQTPGQGLQFLFEYFSETQRNKGNFPGRFSGRQFSNSRSEMNVSTLELGDSALYLCASSGGGANVLTFGAGSRLTVL.

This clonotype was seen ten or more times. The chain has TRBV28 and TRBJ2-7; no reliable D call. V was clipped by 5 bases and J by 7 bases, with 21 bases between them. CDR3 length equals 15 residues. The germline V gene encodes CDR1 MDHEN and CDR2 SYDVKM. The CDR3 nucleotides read TGTGCCAGCAGTATCATAGACGCAGTGGTGGGGGAGCAGTACTTC. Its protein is CASSIIDAVVGEQYF.

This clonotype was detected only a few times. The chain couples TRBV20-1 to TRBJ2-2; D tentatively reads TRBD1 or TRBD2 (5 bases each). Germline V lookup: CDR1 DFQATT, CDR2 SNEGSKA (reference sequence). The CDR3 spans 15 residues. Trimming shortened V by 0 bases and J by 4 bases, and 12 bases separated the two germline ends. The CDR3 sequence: CSARDIGALTGELFF. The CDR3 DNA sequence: TGCAGTGCTAGAGATATCGGGGCCCTCACCGGGGAGCTGTTTTTT.

As DNA, the CDR3 is TGTGCCAGTAGTTATCAAAATGGACAGGGAAAGCTGTTTTTT. This sequence encodes CASSYQNGQGKLFF. The rearrangement joins TRBV19 to TRBJ2-2; 8 bases agree with TRBD1. Germline loops: CDR1 LNHDA, CDR2 SQIVND (reference sequence). This CDR3 has 14 amino acids. The ends lost 5 bases at V and 12 bases at J; junction bases unmatched: 11.

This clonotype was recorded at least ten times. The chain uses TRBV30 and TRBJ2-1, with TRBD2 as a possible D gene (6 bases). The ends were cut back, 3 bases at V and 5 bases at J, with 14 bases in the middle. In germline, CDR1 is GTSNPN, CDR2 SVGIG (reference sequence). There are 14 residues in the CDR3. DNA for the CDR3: TGTGCCTGGAGCGGGGGAGCCCTTAACAATGAGCAGTTCTTC. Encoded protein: CAWSGGALNNEQFF.

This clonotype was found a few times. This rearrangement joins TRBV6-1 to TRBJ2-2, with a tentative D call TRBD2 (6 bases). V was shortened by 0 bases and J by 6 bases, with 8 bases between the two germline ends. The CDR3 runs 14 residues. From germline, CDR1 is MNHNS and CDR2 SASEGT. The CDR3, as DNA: TGTGCCAGCAGTGAAGCGACTAGTCCCGGGGAGCTGTTTTTT. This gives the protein CASSEATSPGELFF.

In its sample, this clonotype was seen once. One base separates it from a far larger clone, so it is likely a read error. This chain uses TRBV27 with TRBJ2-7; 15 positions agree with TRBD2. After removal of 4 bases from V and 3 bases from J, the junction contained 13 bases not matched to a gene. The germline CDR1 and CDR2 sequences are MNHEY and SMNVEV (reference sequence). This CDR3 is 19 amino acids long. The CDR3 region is CASSSPKTGTSGRNYEQYF. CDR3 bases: TGTGCCAGCAGTTCACCGAAGACCGGGACTAGCGGGAGGAACTACGAGCAGTACTTC.

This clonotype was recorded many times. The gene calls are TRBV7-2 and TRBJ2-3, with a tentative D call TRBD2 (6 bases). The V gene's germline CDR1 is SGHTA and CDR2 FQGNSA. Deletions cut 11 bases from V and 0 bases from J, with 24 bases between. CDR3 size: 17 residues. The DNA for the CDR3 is TGTGCCTCCCAACTAGTGGGCGGGAAACTGAGCACAGATACGCAGTATTTT. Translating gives CASQLVGGKLSTDTQYF.

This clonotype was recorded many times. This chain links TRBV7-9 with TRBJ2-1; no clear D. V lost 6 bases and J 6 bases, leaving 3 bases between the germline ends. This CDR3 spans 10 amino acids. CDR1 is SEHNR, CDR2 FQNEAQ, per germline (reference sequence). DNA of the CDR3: TGTGCCAGCAGGTCCAATGAGCAGTTCTTC. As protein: CASRSNEQFF.

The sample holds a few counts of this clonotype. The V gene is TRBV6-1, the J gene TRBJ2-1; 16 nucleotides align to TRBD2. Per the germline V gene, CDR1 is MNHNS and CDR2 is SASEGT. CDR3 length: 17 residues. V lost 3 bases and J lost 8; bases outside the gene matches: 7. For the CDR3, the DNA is TGTGCCAGCAGTGACCCCCGAGGGACTAGCGGGAGGGATGAGCAGTTCTTC. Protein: CASSDPRGTSGRDEQFF.

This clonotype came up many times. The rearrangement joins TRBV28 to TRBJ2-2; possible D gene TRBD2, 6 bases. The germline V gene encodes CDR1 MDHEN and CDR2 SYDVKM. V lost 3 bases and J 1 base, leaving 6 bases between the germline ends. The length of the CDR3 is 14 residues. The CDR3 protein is CASSFGGNTGELFF. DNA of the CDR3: TGTGCCAGCAGTTTCGGGGGGAACACCGGGGAGCTGTTTTTT.

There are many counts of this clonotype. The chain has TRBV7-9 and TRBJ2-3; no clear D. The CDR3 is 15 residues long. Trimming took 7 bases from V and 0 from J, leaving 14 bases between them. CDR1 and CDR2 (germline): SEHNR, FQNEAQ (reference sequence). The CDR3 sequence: CASTNHKTSTDTQYF. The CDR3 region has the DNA TGTGCCAGCACCAATCACAAAACTAGCACAGATACGCAGTATTTT.

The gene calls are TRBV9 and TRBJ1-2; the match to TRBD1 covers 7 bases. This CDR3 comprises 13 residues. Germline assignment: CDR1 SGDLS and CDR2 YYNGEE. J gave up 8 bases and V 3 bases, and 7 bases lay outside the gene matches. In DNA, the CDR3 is TGTGCCAGCAGCGGCGACAGGGCGAACGGCTACACCTTC. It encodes CASSGDRANGYTF.

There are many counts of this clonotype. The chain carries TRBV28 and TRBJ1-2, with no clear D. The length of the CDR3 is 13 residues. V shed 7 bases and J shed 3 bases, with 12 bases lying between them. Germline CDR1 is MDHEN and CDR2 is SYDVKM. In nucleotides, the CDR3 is TGTGCCAGCACGGTTTTCGGGGACTATGGCTACACCTTC. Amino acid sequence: CASTVFGDYGYTF.

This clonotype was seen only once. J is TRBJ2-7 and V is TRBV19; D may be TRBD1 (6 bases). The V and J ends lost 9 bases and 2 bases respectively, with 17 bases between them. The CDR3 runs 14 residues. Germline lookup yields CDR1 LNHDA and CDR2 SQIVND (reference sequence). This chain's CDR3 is CASTNDRSAYEQYF. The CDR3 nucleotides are TGTGCCAGCACCAACGACAGGAGCGCCTACGAGCAGTACTTC.